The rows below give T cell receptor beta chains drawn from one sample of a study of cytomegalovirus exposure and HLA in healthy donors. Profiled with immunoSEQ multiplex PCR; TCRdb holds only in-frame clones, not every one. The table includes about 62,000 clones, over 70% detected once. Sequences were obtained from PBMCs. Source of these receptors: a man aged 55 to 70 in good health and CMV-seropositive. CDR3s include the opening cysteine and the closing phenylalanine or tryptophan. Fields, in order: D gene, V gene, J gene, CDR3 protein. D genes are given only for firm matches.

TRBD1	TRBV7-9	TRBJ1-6	CASSLTGGPLHF
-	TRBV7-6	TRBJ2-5	CASSLEAGPRQETQYF
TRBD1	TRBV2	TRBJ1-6	CASNRDRFYSPLHF
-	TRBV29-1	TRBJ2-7	CSVGSYEQYF
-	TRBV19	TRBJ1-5	CASSDLRVRGSNQPQHF
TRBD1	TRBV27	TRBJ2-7	CASSARGPVYEQYF
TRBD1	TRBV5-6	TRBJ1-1	CASSLGDRVIFLNIEAFF
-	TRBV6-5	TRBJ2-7	CASRGGTSYEQYF
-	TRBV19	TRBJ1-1	CASSIGAEAFF
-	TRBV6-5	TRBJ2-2	CASSYSSSNRGGELFF
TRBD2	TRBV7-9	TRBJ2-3	CASSQTSGTPPGGTDTQYF
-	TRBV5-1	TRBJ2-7	CASSLYGQGYEEQYF
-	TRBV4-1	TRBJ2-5	CASSQEGAGETQYF
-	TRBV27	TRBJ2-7	CASSLSAGNGYEQYF
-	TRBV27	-	CASSPPDRAYEQYF
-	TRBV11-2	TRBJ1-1	CASRDGGGNTEAFF
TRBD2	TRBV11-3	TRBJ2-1	CASSPSSGIDEQFF
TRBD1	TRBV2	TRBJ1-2	CASRPGQGGNGYTF
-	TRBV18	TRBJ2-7	CASSHNRDSSYEQYF
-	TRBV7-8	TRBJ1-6	CASSSRNSPLHF
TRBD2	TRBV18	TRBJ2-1	CASSPRGSGGANEQFF
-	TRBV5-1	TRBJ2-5	CASSLWGGGRETQYF
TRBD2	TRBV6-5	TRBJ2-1	CASSYEASGPTQQFF
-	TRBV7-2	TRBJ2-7	CASSLGPSSGEQYF
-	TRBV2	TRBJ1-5	CASSEANRPQHF
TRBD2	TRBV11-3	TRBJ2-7	CASSFGGVYEQYF
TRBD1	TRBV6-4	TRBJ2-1	CASSDSGDRGVNEQFF
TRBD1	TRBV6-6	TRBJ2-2	CASRQGAYTGELFF
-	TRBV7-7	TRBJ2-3	CASSPTSQADTQYF
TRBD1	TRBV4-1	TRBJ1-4	CASSRQGSSEKLFF
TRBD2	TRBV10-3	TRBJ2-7	CVKGTSVRGVRDEQYF
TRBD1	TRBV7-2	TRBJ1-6	CASSLDRGSPLHF
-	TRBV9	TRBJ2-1	CASSVAPGNYNEQFF
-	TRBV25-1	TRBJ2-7	CASSVGTGGSYEQYF
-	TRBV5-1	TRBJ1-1	CASSLQAPPNTEAFF
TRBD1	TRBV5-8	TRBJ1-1	CASSFTFGTGVWRSTEAFF
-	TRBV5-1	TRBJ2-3	CASSSGSMGADTQYF
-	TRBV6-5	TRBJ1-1	CASSYNSASSEAFF
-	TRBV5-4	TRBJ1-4	CASSPGDVEKLFF
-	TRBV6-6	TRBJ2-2	CASSAGHATGELFF
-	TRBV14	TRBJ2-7	CASSQINTRGQYF
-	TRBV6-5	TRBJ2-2	CASSYSTIGGSGELFF